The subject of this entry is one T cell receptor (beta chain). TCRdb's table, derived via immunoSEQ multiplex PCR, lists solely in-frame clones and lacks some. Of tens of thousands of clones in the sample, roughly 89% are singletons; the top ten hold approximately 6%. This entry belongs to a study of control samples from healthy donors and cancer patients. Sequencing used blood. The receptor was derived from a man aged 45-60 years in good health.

The CDR3 coding sequence is TGTGCCAGCAGTTACTCCTTGACCAGCAGGGACGAGCAGTACTTC. It is translated as CASSYSLTSRDEQYF. The chain uses TRBV6-5 and TRBJ2-7; D is perhaps TRBD1 (5 bases). The CDR3 is made up of 15 amino acids. Germline V gene sequence: CDR1 MNHEY, CDR2 SVGAGI. Trimming stripped 0 bases from V and 5 bases from J, with 14 bases between.